This TCR beta chain was recorded in a study of Ad26.COV2.S vaccination and SARS-CoV-2 variants. In the study overall: Among those in the COV1001 Ad26.COV2.S trial arm was the donor. Study results and limitations: An underestimation of total T cell responses may have resulted from the TCR breadth and depth analyses.

Remarks on this clone: Its antigen remains unknown.

The protocol was immunoSEQ multiplex PCR, while the TCRdb copy is restricted to in-frame clones and leaves out a portion. The sample contains almost 400,000 clones, around 91% of which appear only once. Treatment denoted: some 19 received Ad26.COV2.S at low or high dose, single or two shots; roughly five received placebo; per-sample allocation not given. Day 63 following the first vaccine or placebo injection was when the samples were taken. A Boston donor was an adult aged 18-55 years. V dropped 1 base and J dropped 1 base, with 7 bases sitting between them. The CDR3 sequence is 13 residues long. The V gene's germline CDR1 is GTSNPN and CDR2 SVGIG (reference sequence).

The rearrangement joins TRBV30 to TRBJ1-1; D gene ambiguous. This clonotype originated in a person between 18 and 59 years old who received the Ad26.COV2.S COVID-19 vaccine or a placebo. The sequences come from peripheral blood, collected in a trial of Ad26.COV2.S vaccine versus placebo. CDR3 in amino acids: CAWSAMGNTEAFF. The CDR3 nucleotides are TGTGCCTGGAGTGCTATGGGGAACACTGAAGCTTTCTTT.